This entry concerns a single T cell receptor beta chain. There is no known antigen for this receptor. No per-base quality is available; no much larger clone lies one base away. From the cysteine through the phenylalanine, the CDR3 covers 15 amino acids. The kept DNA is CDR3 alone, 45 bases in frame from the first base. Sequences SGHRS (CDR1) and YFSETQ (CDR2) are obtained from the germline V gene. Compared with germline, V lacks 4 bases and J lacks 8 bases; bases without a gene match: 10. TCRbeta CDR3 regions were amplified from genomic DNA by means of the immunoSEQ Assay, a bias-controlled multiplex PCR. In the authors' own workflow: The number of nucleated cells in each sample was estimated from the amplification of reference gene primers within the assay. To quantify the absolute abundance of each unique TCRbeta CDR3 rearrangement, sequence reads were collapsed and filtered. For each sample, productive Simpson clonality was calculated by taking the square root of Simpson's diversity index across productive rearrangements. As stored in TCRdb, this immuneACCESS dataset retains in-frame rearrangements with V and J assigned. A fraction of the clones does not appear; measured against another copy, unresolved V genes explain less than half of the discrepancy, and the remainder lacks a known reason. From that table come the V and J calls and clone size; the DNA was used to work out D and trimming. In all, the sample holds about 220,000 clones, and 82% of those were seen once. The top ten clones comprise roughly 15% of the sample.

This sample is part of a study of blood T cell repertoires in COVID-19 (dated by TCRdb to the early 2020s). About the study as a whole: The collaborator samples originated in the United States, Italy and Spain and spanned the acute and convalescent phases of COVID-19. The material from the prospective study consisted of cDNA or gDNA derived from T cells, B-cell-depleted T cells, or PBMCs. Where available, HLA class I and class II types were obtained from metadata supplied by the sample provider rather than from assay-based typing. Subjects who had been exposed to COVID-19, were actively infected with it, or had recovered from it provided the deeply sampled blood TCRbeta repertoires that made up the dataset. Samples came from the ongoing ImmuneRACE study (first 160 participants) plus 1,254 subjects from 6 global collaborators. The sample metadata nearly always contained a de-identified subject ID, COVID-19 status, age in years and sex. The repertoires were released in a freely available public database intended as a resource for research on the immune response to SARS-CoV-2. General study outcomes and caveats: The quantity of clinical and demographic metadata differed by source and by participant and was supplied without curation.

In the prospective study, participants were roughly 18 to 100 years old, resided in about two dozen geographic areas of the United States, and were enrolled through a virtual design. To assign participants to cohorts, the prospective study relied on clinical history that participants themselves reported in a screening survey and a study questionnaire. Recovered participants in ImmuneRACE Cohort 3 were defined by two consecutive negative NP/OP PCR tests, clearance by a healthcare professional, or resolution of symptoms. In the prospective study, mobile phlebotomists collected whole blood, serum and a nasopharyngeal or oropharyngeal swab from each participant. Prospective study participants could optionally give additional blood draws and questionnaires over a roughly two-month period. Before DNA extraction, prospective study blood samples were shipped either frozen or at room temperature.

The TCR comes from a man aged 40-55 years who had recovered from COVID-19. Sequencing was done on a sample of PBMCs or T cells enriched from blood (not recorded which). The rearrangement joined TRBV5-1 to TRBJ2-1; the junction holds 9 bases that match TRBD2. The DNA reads TGCGCCAGCAGCCGGACTAGCGACCGAAATTATGAGCAGTTCTTC. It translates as CASSRTSDRNYEQFF.